The 25 T cell receptor beta chains below come from one sample, sequenced in a study of control samples from healthy donors and cancer patients. Only in-frame clones appear in the TCRdb table, and some are missing; sequencing was by immunoSEQ multiplex PCR. This table has around 100,000 clones, roughly nine tenths appearing once. The sequenced sample was blood. Receptors originate from a woman aged 50 to 60 in good health.

The chain is built from TRBV7-3 and TRBJ2-3; TRBD2 aligns across 9 bases. From germline, CDR1 is SGHTA and CDR2 FQGTGA. The CDR3 contains 17 residues. Trimming removed 5 bases from V and 3 bases from J; junction bases left unmatched: 12. The CDR3 reads CASSANPGTSRTDTQYF. CDR3 nucleotides: TGTGCCAGCAGCGCGAATCCCGGGACTAGCCGTACAGATACGCAGTATTTT.

The chain uses TRBV19 and TRBJ2-2, with D perhaps TRBD1 (5 bases). Looked up from germline, CDR1 is LNHDA and CDR2 is SQIVND (reference sequence). This CDR3 has 15 amino acids. V was shortened by 7 bases and J by 6 bases, with 18 bases between the two germline ends. The CDR3 sequence: CASKTLQVLAGELFF. For the CDR3, the DNA is TGTGCCAGTAAAACCCTACAGGTTTTAGCCGGGGAGCTGTTTTTT.

Only a few counts were recorded for this clone. V gene TRBV7-9 combines with J gene TRBJ1-2, with D uncertain. The V gene's germline CDR1 is SEHNR and CDR2 FQNEAQ (reference sequence). The CDR3 runs to 11 residues. Trimming stripped 5 bases from V and 7 bases from J, with 8 bases between. As DNA, the CDR3 is TGTGCCAGCAGCCTTCAGGCTGGCTACACCTTC. It is translated as CASSLQAGYTF.

Points on this clone: At one boundary the junction diverges from the germline segment, which might be a read error. The rearrangement joins TRBV5-4 to TRBJ1-1; tentative D call: TRBD1 (6 bases). The CDR3 loop spans 14 amino acids. CDR1 and CDR2 (germline): SGHNT, YYREEE (reference sequence). Here the CDR3 reads CANSYGGQNTEAFF. The DNA of the CDR3 is TGTGCCAACAGCTATGGGGGCCAAAACACTGAAGCTTTCTTT.

The chain uses TRBV29-1 and TRBJ2-5, with 14 positions matching TRBD2. Germline assignment: CDR1 SQVTM and CDR2 ANQGSEA. The junction had 6 bases not matched to a gene; V was cut back by 6 bases and J by 3 bases. The CDR3 contains 15 residues. CDR3 sequence (DNA): TGCAGCGTCGATAGGACTAGCGGGGGGAAAGAGACCCAGTACTTC. Its protein is CSVDRTSGGKETQYF.

The chain employs TRBV11-2 and TRBJ1-2; a weak D match, TRBD1 (5 bases). Deletions cut 3 bases from V and 6 bases from J, with 14 bases between. The CDR3 loop spans 14 amino acids. The germline V gene has CDR1 SGHAT and CDR2 FQNNGV. The CDR3 is CASSFLGTKDGYTF. CDR3 DNA sequence: TGTGCCAGCAGCTTCCTCGGGACGAAGGATGGCTACACCTTC.

The J gene is TRBJ2-3, the V gene TRBV3-1 (or the pseudogene TRBV3-2); no definite D call. This CDR3 has 14 amino acids. The germline V gene has CDR1 LGHDT and CDR2 YNNKEL (reference sequence). V lost 1 base to trimming and J lost 3 bases, with 8 bases between them. The CDR3 nucleotides read TGTGCCAGCAGCCAAGCTTCAGGTACAGATACGCAGTATTTT. It encodes CASSQASGTDTQYF.

The genes are TRBV9 and TRBJ2-3, with 14 bases aligning to TRBD2. CDR1 is SGDLS and CDR2 is YYNGEE in the germline V gene. J lost 4 bases, V lost 4 bases, and 11 bases had no gene match. CDR3 length: 18 residues. The CDR3: CASSFSGTSGSASDTQYF. Here the CDR3 DNA reads TGTGCCAGCAGCTTCTCCGGGACTAGCGGGAGCGCTTCAGATACGCAGTATTTT.

With respect to this clone: At the DNA level, this CDR3 is encoded by other sequences in the same sample as well. The rearrangement joins TRBV20-1 to TRBJ2-5, with TRBD2 as a possible D gene (5 bases). Trimming shortened V by 3 bases and J by 5 bases, and 10 bases separated the two germline ends. Germline V lookup: CDR1 DFQATT, CDR2 SNEGSKA (reference sequence). CDR3 length: 12 residues. CDR3 DNA: TGCAGTGCTAGTGGCGGGCGGGAGACCCAGTACTTC. Its translation is CSASGGRETQYF.

The rearrangement links TRBV3-1 (or the pseudogene TRBV3-2) to TRBJ2-5, with D perhaps given as TRBD1 or TRBD2 (5 bases each). Germline CDR1 and CDR2: LGHDT and YNNKEL (reference sequence). V was trimmed by 4 bases and J by 5 bases, leaving 20 bases between them. This CDR3 has 16 residues. The CDR3 loop reads CASSPLTLGVRETQYF. CDR3 DNA sequence: TGTGCCAGCAGCCCCCTAACCTTGGGGGTTAGGGAGACCCAGTACTTC.

The rearrangement uses TRBV6-4 and TRBJ1-2; 8 positions match TRBD1. The V and J ends lost 4 bases and 2 bases, in that order; junction bases with no gene match: 0. The CDR3 loop spans 13 amino acids. CDR1 MRHNA and CDR2 SNTAGT come from the germline V gene. In nucleotides, the CDR3 is TGTGCCAGCAGTGGGGACAGGAACTATGGCTACACCTTC. This encodes CASSGDRNYGYTF.

The chain has TRBV2 and TRBJ2-3, with TRBD2 matching 10 bases. The CDR3 has 13 residues. The ends lost 10 bases at V and 1 base at J; junction bases unmatched: 2. Germline loops: CDR1 SNHLY, CDR2 FYNNEI. Here the CDR3 reads CATLAGGTDTQYF. CDR3 coding DNA: TGTGCCACCCTAGCGGGGGGCACAGATACGCAGTATTTT.

In its sample, this clone was seen a few times. One end of the junction varies from germline; a read error may be responsible. The chain has TRBV5-5 and TRBJ1-1; 9 bases align to TRBD1. The CDR3 loop spans 11 amino acids. Germline V gene data show CDR1 as SGHKS and CDR2 as YYEKEE (reference sequence). CDR3 protein: CASSLRDRAIF. The CDR3 region has the DNA TGTGCCAGCAGCTTGAGGGACAGGGCGATCTTT.

This clone has more than one count but fewer than ten. The chain has TRBV7-8 and TRBJ2-2; TRBD2 matches 11 bases. Trimming removed 1 base from V and 7 bases from J; junction bases left unmatched: 8. Germline assignment: CDR1 SGHVS and CDR2 FQNEAQ. The CDR3 has 17 residues. The CDR3 sequence: CASSLGALAGGIGELFF. Written as DNA, the CDR3 is TGTGCCAGCAGCTTAGGTGCTCTAGCGGGAGGCATCGGGGAGCTGTTTTTT.

The genes are TRBV12-3 or TRBV12-4 and TRBJ1-5; D unclear. This CDR3 region has 13 residues. V was pared by 6 bases and J by 0 bases, with 6 bases between. Here the CDR3 reads CASSQFSNQPQHF. CDR3 nucleotides: TGTGCCAGCAGCCAATTTAGCAATCAGCCCCAGCATTTT.

The chain carries TRBV12-5 and TRBJ1-3; D is unresolved. The V gene's germline CDR1 is LGHNT and CDR2 FRNRAP. V dropped 2 bases and J dropped 0 bases, with 11 bases sitting between them. The length of the CDR3 is 16 residues. This chain's CDR3 is CASGLMGGPSGNTIYF. The CDR3 bases are TGTGCTAGTGGTTTGATGGGAGGGCCCTCTGGAAACACCATATATTTT.

The chain couples TRBV9 to TRBJ2-5, with D unclear. V gave up 3 bases and J gave up 5 bases, with 17 bases separating them. The germline V gene encodes CDR1 SGDLS and CDR2 YYNGEE. The CDR3 sequence is 15 residues long. In DNA, the CDR3 is TGTGCCAGCAGCGCCCAGCCTAAGTCCGCCGAGACCCAGTACTTC. Translating gives CASSAQPKSAETQYF.

The V and J genes are TRBV18 and TRBJ1-1; TRBD1 is a possible D gene (6 bases). From germline, CDR1 is KGHSH and CDR2 LQKENI. The CDR3 is 14 residues long. Trimming cost V 5 bases and J 11 bases, with 21 bases left between them. The CDR3 spells CASSTSRDISWAFF. The CDR3 DNA follows: TGTGCCAGCTCAACGTCCCGGGACATTTCCTGGGCTTTCTTT. The full variable domain, its missing parts supplied by reference TRBV18 and TRBJ1-1, is NAGVMQNPRHLVRRRGQEARLRCSPMKGHSHVYWYRQLPEEGLKFMVYLQKENIIDESGMPKERFSAEFPKEGPSILRIQQVVRGDSAAYFCASSTSRDISWAFFGQGTRLTVV.

The rearrangement joins TRBV5-1 to TRBJ1-3; D might be TRBD1 (6 bases). The V gene's germline CDR1 is SGHRS and CDR2 YFSETQ. Trimming cost V 0 bases and J 1 base, with 8 bases left between them. The CDR3 runs to 15 residues. CDR3 residues: CASSLGTGSGNTIYF. CDR3 in DNA: TGCGCCAGCAGCTTGGGCACAGGGTCTGGAAACACCATATATTTT.

The chain employs TRBV6-5 and TRBJ1-4; D unclear. The CDR3 is 15 amino acids. Per the germline V gene, CDR1 is MNHEY and CDR2 is SVGAGI. V shed 0 bases and J shed 0 bases, with 5 bases lying between them. For the CDR3, the DNA is TGTGCCAGCAGTTACTCGCTGACAACTAATGAAAAACTGTTTTTT. This encodes CASSYSLTTNEKLFF.

This clone occurred once. This chain joins TRBV11-1 and TRBJ2-5; D is uncertain. Germline CDR1 and CDR2: SGHAT and FQDESV (reference sequence). This CDR3 has 15 residues. V lost 1 base and J lost 1, with 10 bases in between. CDR3 DNA: TGTGCCAGCAGCTTAGGGTCTGACGGCCAAGAGACCCAGTACTTC. It yields the protein CASSLGSDGQETQYF.

About this clone itself: One end of the junction varies from germline; a read error may be responsible. The chain recombines TRBV27 with TRBJ1-2; D is uncertain. This CDR3 is 13 amino acids long. In germline, CDR1 is MNHEY, CDR2 SMNVEV (reference sequence). CDR3 amino acids: CAGSPLSGYGYTF. The CDR3 bases are TGTGCCGGCAGCCCTCTTTCAGGCTATGGCTACACCTTC.

The V gene is TRBV18, the J gene TRBJ2-7; D gene unclear. The CDR3 has 13 residues. The germline CDR1 and CDR2 sequences are KGHSH and LQKENI. V lost 0 bases and J 7 bases, leaving 10 bases between the germline ends. The CDR3 nucleotides read TGTGCCAGCTCACCACCAACTCTCTATGAGCAGTACTTC. Its protein product is CASSPPTLYEQYF.

The chain uses TRBV6-6 and TRBJ1-4; TRBD1 matches at 9 bases. The CDR3 spans 13 residues. With V trimmed by 6 bases and J by 14 bases, 10 bases remained unmatched. Per germline, CDR1 MNHNY and CDR2 SVGAGI (reference sequence). CDR3 protein: CASSPAYRGQLFF. CDR3 nucleotides: TGTGCCAGCAGCCCCGCCTACAGGGGGCAGCTGTTTTTT.

The chain's CDR3 is CAWSFGSNQPQHF. The DNA of the CDR3 is TGTGCCTGGAGTTTCGGTAGCAATCAGCCCCAGCATTTT. V gene TRBV30 combines with J gene TRBJ1-5; D remains unclear. CDR3 length: 13 residues. Germline V lookup: CDR1 GTSNPN, CDR2 SVGIG (reference sequence). The germline V and J ends were trimmed by 2 bases and 0 bases, with 5 bases remaining between them.